This TCR beta chain originates from a study of blood T cell repertoires in COVID-19. Across the study: Spain, Italy and the United States supplied samples that represented acute and convalescent COVID-19. In each case, the material was cDNA or gDNA derived from T cells, B-cell-depleted T cells, or PBMCs.

In the authors' methods: Estimates of nucleated cell counts were drawn from the amplification of reference gene primers. TCRdb's copy holds only in-frame clones and misses some; the assay was immunoSEQ multiplex PCR. V and J calls and clone size are as listed in that table; D and trimming were resolved from the DNA. The sample gives 70,000 to 75,000 clones, approximately 80% of which show up once; more than 4.5% is in the top ten. The clonotype was recovered from a woman over 75 with active or convalescent COVID-19. The specimen sequenced was peripheral blood.

The CDR3 here is CASSQGYWEEQYF. The CDR3 DNA follows: TGTGCCAGCAGCCAAGGCTACTGGGAGGAGCAGTACTTC. The gene calls are TRBV3-1 (or the pseudogene TRBV3-2) and TRBJ2-7, with D possibly TRBD2 on 5 matching bases. CDR1 and CDR2 from the germline V gene are LGHDT and YNNKEL (reference sequence). Trimming took 1 base from V and 7 from J, leaving 11 bases between them. The CDR3 spans 13 residues.